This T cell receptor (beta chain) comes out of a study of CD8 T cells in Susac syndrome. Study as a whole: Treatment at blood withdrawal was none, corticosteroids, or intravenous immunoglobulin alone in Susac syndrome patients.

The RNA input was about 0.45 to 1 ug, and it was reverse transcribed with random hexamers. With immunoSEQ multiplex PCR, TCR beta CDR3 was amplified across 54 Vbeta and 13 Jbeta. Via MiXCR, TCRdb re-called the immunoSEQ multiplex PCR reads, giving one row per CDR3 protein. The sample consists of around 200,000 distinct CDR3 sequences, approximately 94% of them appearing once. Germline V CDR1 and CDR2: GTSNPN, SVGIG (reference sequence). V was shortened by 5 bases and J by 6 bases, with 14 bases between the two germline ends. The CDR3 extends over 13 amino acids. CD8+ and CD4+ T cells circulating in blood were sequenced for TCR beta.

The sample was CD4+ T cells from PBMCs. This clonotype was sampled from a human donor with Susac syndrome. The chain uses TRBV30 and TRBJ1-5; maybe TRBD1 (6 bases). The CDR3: CAWGPRGAQPQHF. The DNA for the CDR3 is TGTGCCTGGGGTCCGCGGGGGGCTCAGCCCCAGCATTTT. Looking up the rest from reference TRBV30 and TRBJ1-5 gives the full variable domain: SQTIHQWPATLVQPVGSPLSLECTVEGTSNPNLYWYRQAAGRGLQLLFYSVGIGQISSEVPQNLSASRPQDRQFILSSKKLLLSDSGFYLCAWGPRGAQPQHFGDGTRLSIL.